The subject of this entry is one T cell receptor (beta chain). Authors' processing steps: The assay estimated nucleated cells by amplifying reference gene primers. Only in-frame clones appear in the TCRdb table, and some are missing; sequencing was by immunoSEQ multiplex PCR. V and J calls and clone size are as listed in that table; D and trimming were resolved from the DNA. Seen here are 350,000 to 550,000 clones, 70% to 90% observed once, and the top ten hold around 1.8%. The data originate from a study of blood T cell repertoires in COVID-19. Study context: Spain, Italy and the United States supplied samples that represented acute and convalescent COVID-19.

This receptor was taken from a woman under 30 with acute COVID-19. The sequencing sample was made of PBMCs or T cells enriched from blood (not recorded which).

For the CDR3, the DNA is TGTGCCAGCAGTCCCAAACAGGGGGCATACAATGAGCAGTTCTTC. Amino acids: CASSPKQGAYNEQFF. The chain employs TRBV27 and TRBJ2-1; 9 bases align to TRBD1. V lost 5 bases to trimming and J lost 4 bases; unmatched junction nucleotides: 6. Germline CDR1 reads MNHEY; CDR2 reads SMNVEV (reference sequence). This CDR3 is 15 amino acids long.